Given below is one TCR beta chain in context. Its antigen remains undetermined. Qualities for individual bases were not recorded, and no much larger clone is one base off. The V end gives up 4 bases and the J end 3 bases, leaving 8 bases in the junction not matched to a gene. The CDR3 numbers 16 residues from cysteine through phenylalanine. The entry retains the CDR3 DNA only, 48 bases that are in frame from base 1. CDR1 and CDR2, per the germline V gene, are SNHLY and FYNNEI. According to the study, the label for this sample's time point signals: cycle 2 day 1 (C2D1) of nivolumab. Relapse after autologous stem cell transplantation had occurred in all trial patients, and cohorts A, B and C were distinguished by prior brentuximab vedotin exposure. The trial cohort was composed of approximately 56 patients with relapsed/refractory classical Hodgkin lymphoma, for whom complete response, partial response or progressive disease was recorded as best overall response. In the multi-cohort phase II CheckMate 205 trial, trial patients received single-agent nivolumab. Best overall response was determined by an independent review committee according to the 2007 International Working Group response criteria. Trial PBMCs were obtained immediately prior to nivolumab initiation (C1D1) and on therapy at cycle 2 day 1 and cycle 4 day 1. Peripheral blood was collected in 8 mL Vacutainer Cell Preparation Tubes, from which PBMCs were isolated by centrifugation and then cryopreserved.

This specimen belongs to a study of PD-1 blockade in classical Hodgkin lymphoma (TCRdb year 2020). With respect to the entire study: Nivolumab dosing was 3 mg/kg intravenously every 2 weeks, continuing until either disease progression or unacceptable toxicity. The study used CyTOF and TCR beta sequencing to define a peripheral blood immune signature of response to PD-1 blockade in classical Hodgkin lymphoma.

Genomic DNA was extracted with the Qiagen DNeasy kit from unsorted PBMCs and from negatively selected CD4+ and CD8+ fractions. TCR beta CDR3 regions were amplified by immunoSEQ multiplex PCR using primers annealing to V and J segments. A synthetic immune receptor repertoire was used to minimize amplification bias, and any remaining bias was removed computationally after sequencing. The authors' pipeline ran thus. Custom Python scripts were used to quantify repertoire diversity as the Shannon entropy index. Unsorted, CD4+ and CD8+ repertoires were analyzed separately, except for combined analyses in which CD4+ and CD8+ sequences were merged in silico. Clonal expansion was defined as at least a 2-fold frequency increase after treatment relative to C1D1, with a pseudocount of 0.5 for undetected baseline clones. Singleton clones were defined as clones with 0 or 1 copy at C1D1, and non-singleton clones were defined as clones with 2 or more copies. By matching protein sequences in sorted samples from the same patient, clones expanded in unsorted samples were annotated as CD4+, CD8+ or unknown. Wilcoxon tests on paired samples were used to test changes in diversity from C1D1 to C4D1. This immuneACCESS table, as held by TCRdb, lists in-frame sequences with V and J called but not all clones. Of the missing ones, under half trace to an unresolved V gene in checked studies; the others have no known cause. V, J and clone size are those of that table, while D and trimming were read from the DNA. This sample has about 46,000 clones in its table, and less than 85% of those were observed once. The ten largest clones capture 22% of the sample.

The full study reports these points: The study was restricted to a single clinical trial cohort, and the causes of repertoire differences, possibly disease activity or prior therapy, were left undefined. Trial patients achieving complete response had baseline diversity similar to newly diagnosed patients, whereas partial responders and progressors had significantly lower diversity. Newly diagnosed patients were reported to have lower baseline TCR diversity than healthy donors, and relapsed/refractory patients were reported to have lower baseline TCR diversity still. CD4+ but not CD8+ TCR diversity rose significantly by C4D1 (p=0.0027 vs p=0.16), most apparent in complete responders (p=0.02). Patients starting nivolumab less than 1 year after ASCT had lower diversity and were excluded from later analyses to avoid confounding by immune reconstitution.

This TCR was recovered from a human donor with classical Hodgkin lymphoma. The source material was peripheral blood mononuclear cells (PBMCs), sampled before the second cycle of nivolumab. The V gene is TRBV2 and the J gene is TRBJ2-1; 8 bases in the middle match TRBD2. The CDR3 reads CASSVAGRAVYNEQFF. The bases read TGTGCCAGCAGTGTGGCCGGGAGGGCCGTCTACAATGAGCAGTTCTTC.